This T cell receptor beta chain was captured by sequencing in a study of PD-1 blockade in classical Hodgkin lymphoma. Trimming stripped 2 bases from V and 4 bases from J, with 14 bases between. Germline values: CDR1 SGHRS, CDR2 YFSETQ. This CDR3 is 15 amino acids long. Autologous stem cell transplantation was followed by relapse in every patient, and brentuximab vedotin exposure varied. The table came from immunoSEQ multiplex PCR; TCRdb's copy has only in-frame clones and leaves some out. This sample has roughly 38,000 clones, with approximately 86% found just once. The gene calls are TRBV5-1 and TRBJ2-3; a weak D match, TRBD2 (6 bases). Material: peripheral blood mononuclear cells (PBMCs), obtained before the second cycle of nivolumab. This clonotype was sampled from a human donor with classical Hodgkin lymphoma. As DNA, the CDR3 is TGCGCCAGCAGCTTTGGGCGGGGTGGCGCAGATACGCAGTATTTT. This gives the protein CASSFGRGGADTQYF.